Described below is a single T cell receptor beta chain sequence and its context. Its antigen remains undetermined. There are no base qualities to consult, and no much larger clone falls within one base. This record belongs to a study of blood T cell repertoires in COVID-19 (dated by TCRdb to the early 2020s). A note on the overall study: Samples covering the acute and convalescent phases of COVID-19 were provided by collaborators in the United States, Italy and Spain. The prospective study material was composed of cDNA or gDNA derived from T cells, B-cell-depleted T cells, or PBMCs. The dataset comprised deeply sampled blood TCRbeta repertoires from subjects exposed to, actively infected with, or recovered from COVID-19. The repertoires were made available in a free public database intended to serve as a resource for research on the immune response to SARS-CoV-2. The samples were drawn from two sources: the first 160 participants of the ongoing ImmuneRACE study, and 1,200 or so subjects contributed by 6 global collaborators. Sample metadata almost always included a de-identified subject ID, COVID-19 status, age in years and sex. Where available, HLA class I and class II types were taken from metadata supplied by the sample provider and were not determined by assay-based typing. What the study reported, not specific to this receptor: The amount of clinical and demographic metadata varied by source and participant and was provided uncurated.

TCRbeta CDR3 regions were amplified from genomic DNA by means of the immunoSEQ Assay, a bias-controlled multiplex PCR. The study's own analysis went as follows. The number of nucleated cells in each sample was estimated by amplification of reference gene primers within the assay. To quantify the absolute abundance of each unique TCRbeta CDR3 rearrangement, sequence reads were collapsed and filtered. Productive Simpson clonality was computed per sample as the square root of Simpson's diversity index over productive rearrangements. TCRdb re-hosts the immuneACCESS table, in-frame sequences only. Its copies lack some clones; in the studies checked, an unresolved V gene accounts for under half of them, and the cause for the rest is not known. That table supplies the V and J calls and clone size; D and trimming were determined from the DNA. This sample holds 300,000 or so clones; just under 90% were observed only once. The ten largest make up less than 3% of the sample.

Participants in the prospective study were enrolled through a virtual design, were aged roughly 18 to 100 years, and lived in about 25 United States geographic areas. To assign participants to cohorts, the prospective study relied on clinical history that participants themselves reported in a screening survey and a study questionnaire. Exposed participants were defined as having been in contact with someone with a PCR-confirmed or clinician-diagnosed COVID-19 case within 2 weeks of study entry. In the prospective study, whole blood, serum and a nasopharyngeal or oropharyngeal swab were collected from each participant by mobile phlebotomists. Additional blood draws and questionnaires over an approximately two-month period could optionally be provided by prospective study participants. Before DNA extraction, blood samples from the prospective study were shipped at room temperature or frozen. V trim: 7 bases; J trim: 4 bases; unmatched bases: 14. Taken from cysteine to phenylalanine, the CDR3 has 16 residues. Only the CDR3 part of the read is kept: 48 bases, read in frame from the first base. The germline V gene gives CDR1 as SGHVS and CDR2 as FQNEAQ.

The rearranged segments are TRBV7-8 and TRBJ2-7; 9 bases in the middle match TRBD1. The receptor was isolated from a woman in her 50s who had been exposed to COVID-19. The sequencing sample was made of PBMCs or T cells enriched from blood (not recorded which). CDR3 region: CASKPRWGQGQYEQYF. The sequenced DNA: TGTGCCAGCAAACCGAGGTGGGGACAGGGTCAGTACGAGCAGTACTTC.